Included here is one T cell receptor (beta chain) sequence, with context. The target of this receptor is not known. The record has no base qualities; no much larger clone is one base away. Trimming takes 4 bases from V and 12 bases from J, and the germline ends sit 22 bases apart. From the germline V gene, CDR1 is KGHSH and CDR2 is LQKENI. The CDR3, from cysteine to phenylalanine, totals 14 residues. The retained sequence is limited to the CDR3, 42 bases, with the frame set at the first base. This specimen comes from a study of post-analysis software for immune sequencing data (dated by TCRdb to 2013 to 2016). Looking at the study overall: Relapsing-remitting, secondary progressive and progressive-relapsing multiple sclerosis were recorded as disease courses, and subtype annotation was lacking for some patients. A subset of samples was prepared in parallel using single-end sample barcoding, then pooled and co-amplified after Illumina adapter ligation. The patient repertoires were compared against about 10 previously published healthy control repertoires obtained from donors aged about 6 to 26 years. General study outcomes and caveats: The multiple sclerosis patient group was slightly younger than the control group. Patients showed significantly higher frequencies than controls for a few TRBV segments, among them TRBV5-6, TRBV5-1 and TRBV20-1. Significantly lower normalized Chao1 diversity was found in multiple sclerosis patients than in controls, suggesting substantial peripheral T-cell clonal expansion. Direct clustering with F measure showed strong co-clustering of samples prepared in the same batch, prompting a batch-effect correction.

The library relied on PCR. The reads were generated on an Illumina HiSeq 2500. Unique molecular identifiers were incorporated into TCR beta cDNA libraries to reduce PCR and sequencing biases. Roughly 0.5 million cDNA molecules were obtained per 1 to 10 million input T cells, so each molecule approximated one T cell. Patient libraries were prepared and sequenced with the same protocol used for the earlier healthy control dataset. Within a given batch, samples were prepared together, multiplexed and sequenced on the same HiSeq lane. The original methods were these. MIGEC handled the raw barcoded reads, throwing out single-read molecular identifier groups before consensus assembly and CDR3 extraction. Clonotype tables were post-analysed with VDJtools, and diversity was normalized by down-sampling all datasets to the smallest sample size. Repertoire overlap clustering matched CDR3 amino acid but not nucleotide sequences to correct batch-related cross-sample contamination. The public reads were run again by TCRdb, first through fastp at Q25 and then through MiXCR, and only productive beta chains were kept. Every distinct CDR3 protein forms one entry, paired with its most common genes and DNA. Clone size and V and J calls follow TCRdb, not the original study. This sample is represented by about 460,000 distinct CDR3 sequences; less than 45% of them were singletons. In total, the top ten clones hold 9% to 14% of the sample.

TCR beta repertoires were profiled from peripheral blood of roughly 13 young patients with multiple sclerosis to demonstrate the VDJtools post-analysis software. The multiple sclerosis patients were children and adolescents between roughly 6 and 16 years of age. The sequencing sample was made of blood. The sequence derives from a girl aged 5 to 17 with multiple sclerosis. Here the chain combines TRBV18 and TRBJ2-7; 6 matching bases give a weak D call of TRBD1. The DNA is TGTGCCAGCTCACTCAGGGGCTTGGAGACGAGAGCGTACTTC. Its amino acids are CASSLRGLETRAYF.